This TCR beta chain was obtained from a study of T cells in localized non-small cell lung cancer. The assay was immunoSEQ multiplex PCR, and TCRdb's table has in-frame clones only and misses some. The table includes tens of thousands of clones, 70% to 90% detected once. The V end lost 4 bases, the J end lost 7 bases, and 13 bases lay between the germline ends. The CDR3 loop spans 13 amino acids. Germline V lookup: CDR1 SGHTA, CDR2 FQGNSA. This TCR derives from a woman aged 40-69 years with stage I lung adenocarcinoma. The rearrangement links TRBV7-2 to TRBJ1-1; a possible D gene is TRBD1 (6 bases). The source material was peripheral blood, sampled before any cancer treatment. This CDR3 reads CASSWRGGLEAFF. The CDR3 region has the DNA TGTGCCAGCAGCTGGAGGGGGGGACTTGAAGCTTTCTTT.